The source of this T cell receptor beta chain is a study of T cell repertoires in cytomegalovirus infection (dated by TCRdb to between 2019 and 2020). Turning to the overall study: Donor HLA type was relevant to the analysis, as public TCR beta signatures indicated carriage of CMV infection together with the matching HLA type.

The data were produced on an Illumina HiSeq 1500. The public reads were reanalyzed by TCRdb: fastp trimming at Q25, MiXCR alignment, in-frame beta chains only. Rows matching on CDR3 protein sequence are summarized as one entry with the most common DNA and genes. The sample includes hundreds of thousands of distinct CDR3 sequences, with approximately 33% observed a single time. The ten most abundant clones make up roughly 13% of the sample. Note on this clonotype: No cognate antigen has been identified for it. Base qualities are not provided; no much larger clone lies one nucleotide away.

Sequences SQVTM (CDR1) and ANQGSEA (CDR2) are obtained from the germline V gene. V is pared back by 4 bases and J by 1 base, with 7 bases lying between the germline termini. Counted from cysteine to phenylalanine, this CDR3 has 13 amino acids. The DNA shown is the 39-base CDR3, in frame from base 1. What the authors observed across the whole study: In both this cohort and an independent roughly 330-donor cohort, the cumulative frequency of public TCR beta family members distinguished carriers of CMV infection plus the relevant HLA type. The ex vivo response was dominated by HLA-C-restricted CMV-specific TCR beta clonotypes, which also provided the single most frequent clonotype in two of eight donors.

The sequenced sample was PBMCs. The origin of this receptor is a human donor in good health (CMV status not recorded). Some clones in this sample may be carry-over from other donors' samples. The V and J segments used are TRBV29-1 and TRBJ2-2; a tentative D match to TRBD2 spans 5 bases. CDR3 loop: CSVGGLNTGELFF. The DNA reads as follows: TGCAGCGTTGGCGGACTGAACACCGGGGAGCTGTTTTTT.